One sample yielded the 20 T cell receptor beta chains listed below, sequenced in a study of OX40 agonist ivuxolimab in advanced cancers. Clones were sequenced by immunoSEQ multiplex PCR, and TCRdb holds only the in-frame ones, with some missing. This sample carries over 55,000 clones, 91% of them seen once, and the ten largest clones take 3.8%. Sequences were derived from CD4+ or CD8+ T cells sorted from blood, sampled in a trial of the OX40 agonist ivuxolimab. The receptors stem from an adult with an advanced solid tumor such as melanoma, head and neck, liver or kidney cancer.

The J gene is TRBJ1-4, the V gene TRBV4-3; D might be TRBD1 (6 bases). The CDR3 sequence is 14 residues long. The V and J ends lost 1 base and 6 bases respectively, with 9 bases between them. From germline, CDR1 is LGHNA and CDR2 YSLEER. The CDR3 reads CASSQGGGDEKLFF. Here the CDR3 DNA reads TGCGCCAGCAGCCAAGGAGGGGGGGATGAAAAACTGTTTTTT.

The chain links TRBV10-1 to TRBJ2-3; no firm D call. This CDR3 is built from 14 residues. Deletions cut 0 bases from V and 4 bases from J, with 8 bases between. Germline CDR1 reads WNHNN; CDR2 reads SYGVQD (reference sequence). CDR3 DNA sequence: TGCGCCAGCAGTGAGTCCTTTACGGCAGATACGCAGTATTTT. Translated: CASSESFTADTQYF.

The rearrangement joins TRBV5-1 to TRBJ2-7, with D uncertain. Between the trimmed V and J ends, which lost 4 bases and 2 bases, there was a span of 10 bases. This CDR3 region has 13 residues. Germline-derived CDR1 and CDR2 are SGHRS and YFSETQ. The CDR3 is CASSEDITYEQYF. The CDR3 nucleotides are TGCGCCAGCAGCGAAGACATAACCTACGAGCAGTACTTC.

This chain links TRBV13 with TRBJ1-2; D gene ambiguous. Per the germline V gene, CDR1 is PRHDT and CDR2 is FYEKMQ (reference sequence). The CDR3 covers 15 residues. Trimming pared 4 bases from V and 2 bases from J, leaving 14 bases between. The CDR3 protein is CASSSSPGGNYGYTF. CDR3 sequence (DNA): TGTGCCAGCAGCTCCTCCCCCGGCGGAAACTATGGCTACACCTTC.

V usage is TRBV2 and J usage is TRBJ2-3; 11 bases are shared with TRBD2. The J segment lost 2 bases and the V segment lost 6 bases, leaving 13 bases of the junction unmatched. Germline lookup yields CDR1 SNHLY and CDR2 FYNNEI. The length of the CDR3 is 18 residues. The CDR3: CASRGPGLAVTITDTQYF. The DNA for the CDR3 is TGTGCCAGCAGGGGTCCGGGACTAGCGGTTACTATCACAGATACGCAGTATTTT.

The V gene is TRBV10-2, the J gene TRBJ2-3; 15 bases match TRBD2. The ends lost 6 bases at V and 6 bases at J; junction bases unmatched: 4. This CDR3 has 15 residues. Germline values: CDR1 WSHSY, CDR2 SAAADI. CDR3 protein: CASSGTSGRIDTQYF. In nucleotides, the CDR3 is TGCGCCAGCAGCGGGACTAGCGGGAGGATCGATACGCAGTATTTT.

This clone was detected only a few times. The CDR3 DNA reads as TGTGCCAGCAGTTTAACGGGAAGCGCCATGAGCTCCTACGAGCAGTACTTC. Its protein is CASSLTGSAMSSYEQYF. The chain links TRBV27 to TRBJ2-7, with a weak D call TRBD2 (5 bases). The V gene lost 2 bases and the J gene lost 0 bases, with 17 bases spanning the gap. The CDR3 extends over 17 amino acids. Germline V gene sequence: CDR1 MNHEY, CDR2 SMNVEV (reference sequence).

The chain employs TRBV7-9 and TRBJ2-7; weak D call: TRBD2 (6 bases). Germline V lookup: CDR1 SEHNR, CDR2 FQNEAQ (reference sequence). V shed 0 bases and J shed 4 bases, with 16 bases lying between them. CDR3 size: 16 residues. In DNA form, the CDR3 reads TGTGCCAGCAGCTTAGCGCTTACCGGGAGTTGGTACGAGCAGTACTTC. Translating it yields CASSLALTGSWYEQYF.

The chain carries TRBV7-9 and TRBJ2-5, with D unclear. Germline CDR1 and CDR2: SEHNR and FQNEAQ (reference sequence). V was cut by 5 bases and J by 3 bases, with 13 bases left in between. There are 14 residues in the CDR3. DNA for the CDR3: TGTGCCAGCAGCCCTCCGAGGCAGGAAGAGACCCAGTACTTC. It is translated as CASSPPRQEETQYF.

The chain carries TRBV11-2 and TRBJ2-3; 8 positions agree with TRBD2. Germline V CDR1 and CDR2: SGHAT, FQNNGV. CDR3 length: 15 residues. With 0 bases clipped from V and 2 bases from J, the junction kept 1 base outside the gene matches. The CDR3 nucleotides read TGTGCCAGCAGCTTAGAACTAGCGGACACAGATACGCAGTATTTT. Amino acids: CASSLELADTDTQYF.

CDR3: CARLESNEKLFF. CDR3 bases: TGTGCCAGATTGGAGAGTAATGAAAAACTGTTTTTT. The rearrangement joins TRBV9 to TRBJ1-4; D gene uncertain. CDR3 length: 12 residues. The germline V gene encodes CDR1 SGDLS and CDR2 YYNGEE. The V end was cut by 8 bases, the J end by 4 bases, with 9 bases between.

The chain is built from TRBV7-9 and TRBJ1-1, with TRBD1 matching over 9 bases. Trimming removed 1 base from V and 7 bases from J; junction bases left unmatched: 7. The CDR3 sequence is 15 residues long. CDR1 and CDR2 from the germline V gene are SEHNR and FQNEAQ (reference sequence). CDR3 residues: CASSLVTGGADEAFF. As DNA, the CDR3 is TGTGCCAGCAGCTTAGTTACAGGGGGCGCGGATGAAGCTTTCTTT.

This clone was counted only a few times. V gene TRBV6-1 combines with J gene TRBJ1-5, with unresolved D. Germline V gene sequence: CDR1 MNHNS, CDR2 SASEGT. Deletions cut 2 bases from V and 5 bases from J, with 10 bases between. This CDR3 is built from 14 residues. The chain's CDR3 is CASSESPEYQPQHF. CDR3 bases: TGTGCCAGCAGTGAATCACCCGAATATCAGCCCCAGCATTTT.

The chain carries TRBV5-1 and TRBJ1-1; tentatively, D is TRBD1 (5 bases). Germline values: CDR1 SGHRS, CDR2 YFSETQ. The CDR3 runs 13 residues. V was shortened by 5 bases and J by 1 base, with 9 bases between the two germline ends. The CDR3: CASRERGNTEAFF. The CDR3 nucleotides read TGCGCCAGCAGGGAAAGGGGGAACACTGAAGCTTTCTTT.

The genes are TRBV19 and TRBJ2-7; the match to TRBD2 covers 12 bases. The CDR3 sequence is 14 residues long. Trimming at V came to 5 bases and at J to 5 bases, leaving 4 bases not matched to a gene. From germline, CDR1 is LNHDA and CDR2 SQIVND (reference sequence). The CDR3 bases are TGTGCCAGTAGTGTGACTAGCGGGAGTAACGAGCAGTACTTC. This sequence encodes CASSVTSGSNEQYF.

The gene calls are TRBV19 and TRBJ1-3; D not certain. The V gene lost 3 bases and the J gene lost 3 bases, with 15 bases spanning the gap. Germline-derived CDR1 and CDR2 are LNHDA and SQIVND (reference sequence). CDR3 length: 16 amino acids. CDR3 DNA: TGTGCCAGTAGTATTTACGTTTCGGACTATGGAAACACCATATATTTT. Encoded protein: CASSIYVSDYGNTIYF.

The chain has TRBV2 and TRBJ2-3, with 8 bases identical to TRBD2. Per germline, CDR1 SNHLY and CDR2 FYNNEI. This CDR3 is built from 12 residues. V trimming: 8 bases; J trimming: 10 bases; junction bases outside the gene matches: 8. For the CDR3, the DNA is TGTGCCAGCTGGACTAGCACCCTCTCGCAGTATTTT. Translation gives CASWTSTLSQYF.

This clone has more than one count but fewer than ten. The J gene is TRBJ1-1, the V gene TRBV27; D not certain. The germline gives CDR1 MNHEY, CDR2 SMNVEV (reference sequence). The CDR3 is 14 amino acids. Between the trimmed V and J ends, which lost 1 base and 1 base, there was a span of 7 bases. The DNA of the CDR3 is TGTGCCAGCAGTTTATACCCAGAGAACACTGAAGCTTTCTTT. It specifies CASSLYPENTEAFF.

The chain couples TRBV19 to TRBJ2-7; D possibly matches TRBD1 or TRBD2 (5 bases each). Germline loops: CDR1 LNHDA, CDR2 SQIVND (reference sequence). This CDR3 has 15 residues. With 3 bases removed from V and 3 bases from J, the gap between germline ends came to 15 bases. The CDR3 DNA sequence: TGTGCCAGTAGTATTTCTACGGGACCCCACTACGAGCAGTACTTC. Its protein is CASSISTGPHYEQYF.

A single count supports this clone. This CDR3 reads CASSLRPGGNQPQHF. The CDR3 DNA is TGTGCCAGCAGTTTAAGGCCGGGGGGCAATCAGCCCCAGCATTTT. The chain is built from TRBV27 and TRBJ1-5; tentative D call: TRBD1 (5 bases). The CDR3 loop spans 15 amino acids. Germline CDR1 is MNHEY and CDR2 is SMNVEV (reference sequence). V lost 2 bases, J lost 2 bases, and 10 bases lay in between.